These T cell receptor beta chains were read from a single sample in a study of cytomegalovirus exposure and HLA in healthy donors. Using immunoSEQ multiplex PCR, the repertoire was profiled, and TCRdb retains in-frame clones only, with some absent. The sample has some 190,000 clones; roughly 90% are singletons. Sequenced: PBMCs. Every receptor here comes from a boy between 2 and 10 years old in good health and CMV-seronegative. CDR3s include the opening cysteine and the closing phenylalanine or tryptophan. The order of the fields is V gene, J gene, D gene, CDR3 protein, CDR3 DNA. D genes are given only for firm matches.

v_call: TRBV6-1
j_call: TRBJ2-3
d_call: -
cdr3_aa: CASTTATDSTDTQYF
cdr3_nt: TGTGCCAGCACCACCGCGACAGATAGCACAGATACGCAGTATTTT

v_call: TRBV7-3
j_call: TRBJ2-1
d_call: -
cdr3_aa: CASSLTSEGEQFF
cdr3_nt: TGTGCCAGCAGCTTGACTAGTGAGGGTGAGCAGTTCTTC

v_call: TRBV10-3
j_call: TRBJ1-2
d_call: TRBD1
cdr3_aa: CAISETGVYGYTF
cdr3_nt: TGTGCCATCAGTGAAACAGGGGTCTATGGCTACACCTTC

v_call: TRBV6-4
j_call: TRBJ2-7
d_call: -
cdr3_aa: CASIWTEQYF
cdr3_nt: TGTGCCAGCATATGGACAGAGCAGTACTTC

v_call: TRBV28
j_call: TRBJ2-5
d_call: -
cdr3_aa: CASSGRGVGGPETQYF
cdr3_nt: TGTGCCAGCAGTGGCCGGGGGGTGGGGGGGCCAGAGACCCAGTACTTC

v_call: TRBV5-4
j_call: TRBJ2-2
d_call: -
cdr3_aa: CASSLVGGDTGELFF
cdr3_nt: TGTGCCAGCAGCTTGGTCGGAGGTGACACCGGGGAGCTGTTTTTT

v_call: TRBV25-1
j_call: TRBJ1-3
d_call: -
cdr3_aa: CASSEQGLSGNTIYF
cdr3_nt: TGTGCCAGCAGTGAACAGGGACTCTCTGGAAACACCATATATTTT

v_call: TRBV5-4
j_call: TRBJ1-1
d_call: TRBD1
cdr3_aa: CASSLIGQGQTFF
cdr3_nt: TGTGCCAGCAGCTTGATTGGACAGGGTCAGACTTTCTTT

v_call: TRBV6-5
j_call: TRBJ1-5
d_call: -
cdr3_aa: CASSPPIDNQPQHF
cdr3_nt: TGTGCCAGCAGTCCCCCGATAGATAATCAGCCCCAGCATTTT

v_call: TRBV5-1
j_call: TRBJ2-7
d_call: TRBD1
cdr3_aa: CASSFKAGTVNYEQYF
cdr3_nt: TGCGCCAGCAGCTTTAAGGCCGGGACAGTTAACTACGAGCAGTACTTC

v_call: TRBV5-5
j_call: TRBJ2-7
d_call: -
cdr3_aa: CASKTDSYEQYF
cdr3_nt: TGTGCCAGCAAAACGGACTCCTACGAGCAGTACTTC